This T cell receptor beta chain was documented in a study of T-cell memory formation after mild COVID-19. One entry per CDR3 protein, called by TCRdb with MiXCR from the 5' RACE reads. The data hold roughly 600,000 distinct CDR3 sequences, with 18% observed a single time. The trim removed 0 bases at V and 2 bases at J, leaving 18 bases unmatched. Germline V gene data show CDR1 as MGHRA and CDR2 as YSYEKL. The CDR3 sequence is 22 residues long. This TCR derives from an adult woman who had mild COVID-19 (a few samples of this study predate the infection). Cell type and time point are not known. Sequenced sample: PBMCs or a T cell subset sorted from them (not recorded which). The V call is TRBV4-1, the J call TRBJ2-3, with 12 nucleotides matching TRBD2. The CDR3 sequence is CASSQDLRGLAGPKEHTDTQYF. CDR3 coding DNA: TGCGCCAGCAGCCAAGATTTAAGGGGACTAGCGGGCCCCAAAGAGCACACAGATACGCAGTATTTT.